A single sample is the source of the 8 T cell receptor beta chains below, sequenced in a study of ipilimumab plus nivolumab after autologous stem cell transplantation. The method was immunoSEQ multiplex PCR; TCRdb's version includes in-frame clones alone and lacks a portion of them. Among about 23,000 clones, roughly 80% were seen once, and the ten largest hold around a quarter. This specimen was PBMCs, taken in a trial of ipilimumab plus nivolumab as post-transplant consolidation. The receptors come from a male donor with diffuse large B-cell lymphoma.

This clone was picked up a small number of times. This sequence joins TRBV19 and TRBJ1-5; 7 nucleotides agree with TRBD1. This CDR3 spans 15 amino acids. V lost 6 bases to trimming and J lost 2 bases; unmatched junction nucleotides: 7. Germline V CDR1 and CDR2: LNHDA, SQIVND (reference sequence). The DNA of the CDR3 is TGTGCCAGTAGAACAGGGGTAGCTGGCAATCAGCCCCAGCATTTT. Translating gives CASRTGVAGNQPQHF.

The chain uses TRBV29-1 and TRBJ2-3, with D possibly TRBD1 on 5 matching bases. With 3 bases removed from V and 4 bases from J, the gap between germline ends came to 8 bases. This CDR3 comprises 12 residues. From germline, CDR1 is SQVTM and CDR2 ANQGSEA. CDR3 coding DNA: TGCAGCGTTGACGGCAGGGCAGATACGCAGTATTTT. It specifies CSVDGRADTQYF.

V gene TRBV5-1 combines with J gene TRBJ1-2, with a possible D match to TRBD1 (6 bases). CDR1 and CDR2 from the germline V gene are SGHRS and YFSETQ. This CDR3 contains 14 residues. Trimming stripped 6 bases from V and 3 bases from J, with 15 bases between. CDR3 DNA: TGCGCCAGCACCCCTGAGGGGGGGGACTATGGCTACACCTTC. Translation: CASTPEGGDYGYTF.

J is TRBJ1-1 and V is TRBV19; D is perhaps TRBD1 (6 bases). The V end lost 3 bases, the J end lost 1 base, and 21 bases lay between the germline ends. Germline V gene sequence: CDR1 LNHDA, CDR2 SQIVND (reference sequence). The CDR3 is 18 amino acids. CDR3 bases: TGTGCCAGTAGTATGATAATTGATCTCGGGACAAAGAACACTGAAGCTTTCTTT. Translation: CASSMIIDLGTKNTEAFF.

The rearrangement links TRBV11-3 to TRBJ1-4; D gene ambiguous. This CDR3 has 12 amino acids. Per the germline V gene, CDR1 is SGHNT and CDR2 is YENEEA. V shed 4 bases and J shed 5 bases, with 5 bases lying between them. This CDR3 reads CASSSYNEKLFF. The CDR3 DNA reads as TGTGCCAGCAGCTCCTACAATGAAAAACTGTTTTTT.

The genes are TRBV7-2 and TRBJ2-1; D unresolved. Trimming removed 4 bases at V and 8 bases at J, with 12 bases between. Germline V gene sequence: CDR1 SGHTA, CDR2 FQGNSA. CDR3 length equals 13 residues. The CDR3 protein is CASSSGPLDEQFF. DNA of the CDR3: TGTGCCAGCAGCTCGGGCCCCTTAGATGAGCAGTTCTTC.

This clone was observed a handful of times. The chain links TRBV7-3 to TRBJ2-1; maybe TRBD2 (5 bases). The germline gives CDR1 SGHTA, CDR2 FQGTGA. The CDR3 loop spans 15 amino acids. V lost 5 bases, J lost 7 bases, and 18 bases lay in between. The CDR3 region is CASSRNGPRGNEQFF. The CDR3 region has the DNA TGTGCCAGCAGCCGAAATGGTCCCCGCGGGAATGAGCAGTTCTTC.

The V call is TRBV11-3, the J call TRBJ2-7, with 9 bases lining up with TRBD1. This CDR3 has 14 residues. V shed 3 bases and J 3 bases; nucleotides not matched to a gene: 3. Germline CDR1 reads SGHNT; CDR2 reads YENEEA. In nucleotides, the CDR3 is TGTGCCAGCAGCTTCGAGACAGGGGGCTACGAGCAGTACTTC. Protein: CASSFETGGYEQYF.